A selection of T cell receptor beta chains follows, all from one sample in a study of T cell clusters in autoimmune cytopenias. Reanalyzing the multiplex PCR reads, TCRdb keeps one entry per CDR3 protein, without DNA. This table lists 550 to 600 distinct CDR3 sequences. These records were also assigned to another study, of T cell repertoires in aging, cancer and after chemotherapy.

The sequenced material came from peripheral blood. These receptors were collected from a human donor with chronic lymphocytic leukemia. Both conserved end residues are part of each CDR3. Clone size is shown for a subset of rows, as once, few, many or a class of expanded clone.

abundance	j_gene	v_gene	CDR3aa
NA	TRBJ2-2	TRBV7-6	CASSLILFTKTSGGYTGELFF
medium-sized	TRBJ2-7	TRBV5-1	CASSWGLEQYF
NA	TRBJ2-2	TRBV27	CASSSSGGHVTGELFF
NA	TRBJ2-7	TRBV12-5	CASGLVVLGSSYEQYF
NA	TRBJ2-5	TRBV11-1	CASRYPGTGTETQYF
NA	TRBJ1-2	TRBV7-3	CASSRTGGSLYGYTF
large	TRBJ1-5	TRBV6-5	CASTPPGSNQPQHF
large	TRBJ2-1	TRBV6-2/TRBV6-3	CASRAGTGVYNEQFF
medium-sized	TRBJ1-4	TRBV7-2	CASSFRGVGELFF
NA	TRBJ2-2	TRBV6-4	CASSESTANTGELFF
large	TRBJ2-5	TRBV7-6	CASSAAAGRGETQYF
medium-sized	TRBJ1-5	TRBV20-1	CSALDRYSNQPQHF
NA	TRBJ2-2	TRBV12-3/TRBV12-4	CASSLYRTSVPGTGELFF
large	TRBJ2-7	TRBV6-5	CASTSAGGYEQYF
large	TRBJ1-5	TRBV30	CAWSVGTANNQPQHF
NA	TRBJ2-2	TRBV11-1	CASSGGVQAGNTGELFF